The source of this T cell receptor beta chain is a study of technical replicates of blood from a few donors. Profiled with immunoSEQ multiplex PCR; TCRdb holds only in-frame clones, not every one. The top ten hold under 0.4% of the sample, which has around 100,000 clones, approximately 95% seen once. Material for sequencing was T cells isolated from PBMCs. This clonotype was obtained from a human donor in good health.

The CDR3, as DNA: TGTGCCAGCAGTCCCCTCGGGACAGGTGGTGCCGGTAATGAGCAGTTCTTC. Translated, it gives CASSPLGTGGAGNEQFF. The chain employs TRBV28 and TRBJ2-1; 8 bases line up with TRBD1. Trimming cost V 5 bases and J 7 bases; bases outside gene matches: 16. Germline CDR1 MDHEN, CDR2 SYDVKM. This CDR3 comprises 17 residues.